These 19 T cell receptor beta chains came from one sample sequenced in a study of T cell repertoires in cytomegalovirus infection. TCRdb fed the reads into MiXCR, producing one record per CDR3 protein. The top ten clones hold approximately 2.4% of a sample with about 300,000 distinct CDR3 sequences, about a tenth of them seen once. Input material: PBMCs. These receptors came from a human donor in good health (CMV status not recorded). Some clones in this sample may be carry-over from other donors' samples.

The rearrangement links TRBV7-9 to TRBJ1-6, with no clear D. CDR3 length: 16 residues. Germline V lookup: CDR1 SEHNR, CDR2 FQNEAQ (reference sequence). Trimming stripped 6 bases from V and 10 bases from J, with 22 bases between. The CDR3 DNA reads TGTGCCAGCAGTTTTTCTTTACCAGACGGAGGATCACCCCTCCACTTT. It specifies CASSFSLPDGGSPLHF.

This clonotype was counted ten times or more. The CDR3 is CATSRDQETQYF. The CDR3 DNA reads TGTGCCACCAGCAGAGATCAAGAGACCCAGTACTTC. The chain has TRBV15 and TRBJ2-5; D remains ambiguous. V gave up 0 bases and J gave up 2 bases, with 1 base separating them. Germline assignment: CDR1 LNHNV and CDR2 YYDKDF (reference sequence). The CDR3 extends over 12 amino acids.

This clonotype was detected ten times or more. At one boundary the junction diverges from the germline segment, which might be a read error. This chain links TRBV7-3 with TRBJ2-1; 11 nucleotides match TRBD2. This CDR3 region has 13 residues. The V gene's germline CDR1 is SGHTA and CDR2 FQGTGA. The CDR3 DNA is TGTGCCAGCAGCCAAGGAGGGACTAGCGGTATAGTCTTC. This encodes CASSQGGTSGIVF. The complete variable domain, with remaining parts taken from reference TRBV7-3 and TRBJ2-1, reads GAGVSQTPSNKVTEKGKYVELRCDPISGHTALYWYRQSLGQGPEFLIYFQGTGAADDSGLPNDRFFAVRPEGSVSTLKIQRTERGDSAVYLCASSQGGTSGIVFGPGTRLTVL.

This clonotype came up many times. The chain employs TRBV28 and TRBJ2-1; 15 bases are shared with TRBD2. The trim removed 4 bases at V and 8 bases at J, leaving 3 bases unmatched. The germline CDR1 and CDR2 sequences are MDHEN and SYDVKM. CDR3 length equals 15 residues. CDR3 DNA sequence: TGTGCCAGCAGTTCCGGACTAGCGGGAGGGTATGAGCAGTTCTTC. It translates to CASSSGLAGGYEQFF.

This clonotype was found many times. The chain employs TRBV7-6 and TRBJ1-5; tentatively, D is TRBD1 (5 bases). Trimming left V 1 base short and J 2 bases short, with 9 bases between. The CDR3 length is 15 residues. Germline-derived CDR1 and CDR2 are SGHVS and FNYEAQ. CDR3 amino acids: CASSLGLGGNQPQHF. In DNA form, the CDR3 reads TGTGCCAGCAGCTTAGGGTTGGGGGGCAATCAGCCCCAGCATTTT. Combining the CDR3 with reference TRBV7-6 and TRBJ1-5 gives the whole variable domain GAGVSQSPRYKVTKRGQDVALRCDPISGHVSLYWYRQALGQGPEFLTYFNYEAQQDKSGLPNDRFSAERPEGSISTLTIQRTEQRDSAMYRCASSLGLGGNQPQHFGDGTRLSIL.

This clonotype was counted a few times. The chain is built from TRBV29-1 and TRBJ2-3; the match to TRBD2 covers 9 bases. Germline V CDR1 and CDR2: SQVTM, ANQGSEA. Trimming removed 5 bases from V and 2 bases from J; junction bases left unmatched: 2. This CDR3 has 13 amino acids. The chain's CDR3 is CSVLAGNTDTQYF. CDR3 DNA sequence: TGCAGCGTTCTAGCGGGAAACACAGATACGCAGTATTTT.

In this sample, this clonotype turned up many times. The chain is built from TRBV6-2 or TRBV6-3 and TRBJ1-6, with 7 bases identical to TRBD1. Per germline, CDR1 MNHEY and CDR2 SVGEGT. Germline trimming cut 6 bases from V and 7 bases from J; bases unmatched to any gene: 6. The CDR3 loop spans 14 amino acids. The CDR3 sequence is CASSPGRGNSPLHF. The CDR3 bases are TGTGCCAGCAGCCCCGGCAGGGGGAATTCACCCCTCCACTTT.

This clonotype was counted a few times. This chain joins TRBV20-1 and TRBJ2-1; D ambiguous. This CDR3 has 15 amino acids. Trimming pared 4 bases from V and 5 bases from J, leaving 18 bases between. CDR1 is DFQATT, CDR2 SNEGSKA, per germline (reference sequence). The DNA of the CDR3 is TGCAGTGCTACAGACCCGACCCAACTTAACAATGAGCAGTTCTTC. Translation: CSATDPTQLNNEQFF.

This clonotype was seen ten or more times. The J gene is TRBJ2-4, the V gene TRBV7-2; D gene ambiguous. Germline V CDR1 and CDR2: SGHTA, FQGNSA. The length of the CDR3 is 16 residues. V was clipped by 1 base and J by 0 bases, with 10 bases between them. The CDR3 spells CASSLGAGKAKNIQYF. CDR3 DNA sequence: TGTGCCAGCAGCTTAGGGGCAGGAAAAGCCAAAAACATTCAGTACTTC.

This clonotype was seen repeatedly, ten times or more. The chain combines TRBV20-1 with TRBJ2-5; 8 bases align to TRBD2. CDR1 and CDR2 from the germline V gene are DFQATT and SNEGSKA (reference sequence). The junction had 3 bases not matched to a gene; V was cut back by 4 bases and J by 2 bases. CDR3 length: 13 amino acids. The CDR3 loop is CSAIGRGQETQYF. CDR3 nucleotide sequence: TGCAGTGCTATCGGGAGGGGGCAAGAGACCCAGTACTTC.

This clonotype was found many times. This chain joins TRBV6-2 or TRBV6-3 and TRBJ1-2; the match to TRBD1 covers 9 bases. The V segment lost 7 bases and the J segment 7 bases; nucleotides outside the gene matches: 13. Germline loops: CDR1 MNHEY, CDR2 SVGEGT. The length of the CDR3 is 15 residues. The CDR3 region has the DNA TGTGCCAGCACCCTCTTGGGACAGGGAATTGGTGGCTACACCTTC. Encoded protein: CASTLLGQGIGGYTF.

This clonotype was picked up many times. The junction departs from germline at one end; a sequencing error may be responsible. The V call is TRBV7-7, the J call TRBJ2-1, with 13 bases aligning to TRBD2. The CDR3 is made up of 16 amino acids. CDR1 and CDR2 from the germline V gene are SSHAT and FNYEAQ (reference sequence). The CDR3 sequence: CASSIGLAGEYNEQFF. The CDR3, as DNA: TGTGCTAGCAGCATAGGACTAGCGGGGGAGTACAATGAGCAGTTCTTC.

Many counts were recorded for this clonotype. The V call is TRBV7-2, the J call TRBJ2-7; 8 bases are shared with TRBD1. With V trimmed by 1 base and J by 2 bases, 7 bases remained unmatched. The CDR3 consists of 16 residues. Germline V gene sequence: CDR1 SGHTA, CDR2 FQGNSA. The CDR3 loop is CASSLEGGRGPYEQYF. CDR3 nucleotides: TGTGCCAGCAGCTTAGAAGGCGGCAGGGGGCCCTACGAGCAGTACTTC.

The rearrangement uses TRBV12-3 or TRBV12-4 and TRBJ2-3; TRBD1 matches 9 bases. Trimming at V came to 6 bases and at J to 9 bases, leaving 13 bases not matched to a gene. This CDR3 has 15 residues. The CDR3 here is CASRLQGASSQTQYF. CDR3 nucleotides: TGTGCCAGCAGATTACAGGGGGCTAGCTCACAAACGCAGTATTTT.

The rearrangement links TRBV24-1 to TRBJ2-7; TRBD2 is a possible D gene (5 bases). CDR3 length: 16 residues. Trimming removed 2 bases from V and 4 bases from J, with 17 bases in between. The germline CDR1 and CDR2 sequences are KGHDR and SFDVKD. The CDR3 DNA sequence: TGTGCCACCAGTGATTGGAAGAGGGCCCCGCCATACGAGCAGTACGTC. Protein: CATSDWKRAPPYEQYV.

The CDR3 protein is CASSQSVSGGLGTEAFF. CDR3 bases: TGCGCCAGCAGTCAATCTGTTAGCGGAGGGCTGGGCACTGAAGCTTTCTTT. The V call is TRBV23-1, the J call TRBJ1-1, with D unclear. TRBV23-1 is given ORF status, its function remaining uncertain. CDR3 length: 17 amino acids. V dropped 0 bases and J dropped 4 bases, with 18 bases sitting between them.

This clonotype was seen a few times. The genes are TRBV20-1 and TRBJ2-7; 8 bases agree with TRBD1. The CDR3 covers 14 residues. Germline lookup yields CDR1 DFQATT and CDR2 SNEGSKA (reference sequence). J gave up 2 bases and V 1 base, and 4 bases lay outside the gene matches. Written as DNA, the CDR3 is TGCAGTGCTAGAGGACAGGGGAGACCCTACGAGCAGTACTTC. This encodes CSARGQGRPYEQYF.

This clonotype appeared many times. The rearrangement links TRBV20-1 to TRBJ2-7, with D possibly TRBD2 on 6 matching bases. Germline lookup yields CDR1 DFQATT and CDR2 SNEGSKA (reference sequence). The CDR3 is 14 residues long. The V end lost 0 bases, the J end lost 3 bases, and 12 bases lay between the germline ends. In DNA, the CDR3 is TGCAGTGCTAGAGAACTAGCTGGAAACTACGAGCAGTACTTC. Protein product: CSARELAGNYEQYF.

To note about this clonotype: This may arise from a read error, as a much more abundant clone is one base away. The rearrangement uses TRBV4-1 and TRBJ2-2; TRBD2 aligns across 13 bases. V lost 0 bases and J lost 7; bases outside the gene matches: 8. This CDR3 is 18 amino acids long. CDR1 is MGHRA, CDR2 YSYEKL, per germline. CDR3 DNA sequence: TGCGCCAGCAGCCAAGACGGGACTAGCGGGGCCCGGGGCGGGGAGCTGTTTTTT. Residues: CASSQDGTSGARGGELFF.